This T cell receptor (beta chain) was profiled in a study of cytomegalovirus exposure and HLA in healthy donors. Study summary: In a previous analysis, more than 90 million unique TCR beta sequences were found from about 179 million T cells.

The CDR3 totals 18 residues. Germline V gene sequence: CDR1 SQVTM, CDR2 ANQGSEA. V shed 1 base, J shed 0 bases, and the junction held 6 bases outside the gene matches. The primer mix had 60 Vbeta and 13 Jbeta primers. Libraries were prepared by immunoSEQ multiplex PCR; TCRdb keeps only in-frame clonotypes and omits some of them. The sample lists about 250,000 clones, 78% occurring once. Findings and caveats of the study: It was in a later analysis that TCR association rates were seen to vary by HLA locus, highest for DRB1 and lowest for HLA-C.

As for this clone: Its antigen is not known.

Every donor was a healthy person donating bone marrow. The sample was PBMCs. The V call is TRBV29-1, the J call TRBJ2-6; 10 nucleotides line up with TRBD2. This clonotype was sampled from a boy under 18 in good health and CMV-seronegative. This CDR3 reads CSVEGWASGSSGANVLTF. The CDR3 DNA sequence: TGCAGCGTTGAAGGATGGGCTAGCGGGAGCTCTGGGGCCAACGTCCTGACTTTC.